The 2 T cell receptor beta chains below all came from one sample that was sequenced in a study of radiotherapy plus CTLA-4 blockade in lung cancer. The table came from immunoSEQ multiplex PCR; TCRdb's copy has only in-frame clones and leaves some out. The sample has tens of thousands of clones; 55% to 80% are singletons. Sample: peripheral blood, taken from a patient treated with radiotherapy plus ipilimumab. These receptors were taken from a human donor with non-small cell lung cancer who had stable disease on radiotherapy plus ipilimumab.

Points on this clone: Other DNA sequences in this specimen translate into the identical CDR3. The chain is built from TRBV11-1 and TRBJ2-7; D perhaps matches TRBD1 (6 bases). Germline V CDR1 and CDR2: SGHAT, FQDESV (reference sequence). V dropped 1 base and J dropped 3 bases, with 10 bases sitting between them. The CDR3 sequence is 14 residues long. The DNA for the CDR3 is TGTGCCAGCAGCTTAGGGACAGATCTCTACGAGCAGTACTTC. Translation: CASSLGTDLYEQYF.

This clone was detected once. The chain recombines TRBV5-5 with TRBJ2-7, with 8 bases matching TRBD2. This CDR3 is 15 amino acids long. V lost 0 bases, J lost 2 bases, and 4 bases stayed unmatched. Germline V CDR1 and CDR2: SGHKS, YYEKEE (reference sequence). The CDR3 protein is CASSLVGGDTYEQYF. DNA for the CDR3: TGTGCCAGCAGCTTGGTCGGGGGGGACACCTACGAGCAGTACTTC.